Sequencing of this T cell receptor beta chain was carried out in a study of identifying expanded T cells in peripheral blood. Concerning this clone itself: Its antigen is not known.

General study findings and limits: Clone count variance between two-week samples rose with total template count. Differentially abundant clones: about 1.2 between replicates, 16.4 at 2 to 3 weeks, 19 to 20 at four.

Trimming cost V 1 base and J 2 bases, with 6 bases left between them. CDR1 is LGHNA and CDR2 is YNFKEQ in the germline V gene. The CDR3 has 13 residues. No infections or other immune events were documented during collection. Produced via immunoSEQ multiplex PCR; TCRdb's table is partial and in-frame only. The sample consists of approximately 80,000 clones, about 83% of them appearing once. Sequencing was performed on blood. The receptor was isolated from a person between 18 and 75 years old in good health. The rearrangement uses TRBV4-2 and TRBJ2-7; a weak D match, TRBD2 (5 bases). Here the CDR3 reads CASSQVGAYEQYF. In nucleotides, the CDR3 is TGTGCCAGCAGCCAAGTGGGAGCCTACGAGCAGTACTTC.